This TCR beta chain is from a study of regulatory T cells in long-lasting Graves disease. Study findings and constraints: Preferential use of TRBV28, TRBJ1-2 and TRBJ2-5 was seen in persistent disease.

Time point described: persistent/refractory GD, antithyroid drugs over 5 years with positive TRAb. Preparation of the TCR library used RNA extracted from PBMCs. The table lists this clonotype with many counts. Its antigen is currently unknown. Construction of the TCR beta libraries employed iRepertoire HTBI primers in conjunction with Arm-PCR of CDR3 regions. TCRdb passed the multiplex PCR reads through MiXCR, listing each CDR3 protein once. This sample has more than 300,000 distinct CDR3 sequences, with around a fifth found just once. V was pared by 2 bases and J by 7 bases, with 5 bases of the junction left unmatched. Per the germline V gene, CDR1 is LGHDT and CDR2 is YNNKEL (reference sequence). CDR3 length: 14 amino acids.

The V gene is TRBV3-1, the J gene TRBJ2-7; 10 nucleotides agree with TRBD2. The receptor was derived from a female donor with Graves disease. The specimen was peripheral blood mononuclear cells (PBMCs), collected when the disease was refractory, from a patient treated with antithyroid drugs. The CDR3 reads CASSQLAGANEQYF. The CDR3 bases are TGTGCCAGCAGCCAACTAGCGGGAGCGAATGAGCAGTACTTC.